A single T cell receptor (beta chain) is shown here with its context. The sample originates from a study of blood T cell repertoires in COVID-19. Profiling relied on immunoSEQ multiplex PCR, and the TCRdb table lists in-frame clones only, not all of them. The sample carries more than 150,000 clones, 86% recorded once. The CDR3 has 16 residues. V trimming: 3 bases; J trimming: 7 bases; junction bases outside the gene matches: 13. Per germline, CDR1 MNHEY and CDR2 SMNVEV (reference sequence). Specimen: peripheral blood. The clonotype was recovered from a man aged 60 to 75 with acute or convalescent COVID-19. The V and J genes are TRBV27 and TRBJ1-2; 8 bases are shared with TRBD1. CDR3 loop: CASSLNLDRGRVGYTF. CDR3 DNA: TGTGCCAGCAGTTTGAACTTAGACAGGGGCCGGGTTGGCTACACCTTC.